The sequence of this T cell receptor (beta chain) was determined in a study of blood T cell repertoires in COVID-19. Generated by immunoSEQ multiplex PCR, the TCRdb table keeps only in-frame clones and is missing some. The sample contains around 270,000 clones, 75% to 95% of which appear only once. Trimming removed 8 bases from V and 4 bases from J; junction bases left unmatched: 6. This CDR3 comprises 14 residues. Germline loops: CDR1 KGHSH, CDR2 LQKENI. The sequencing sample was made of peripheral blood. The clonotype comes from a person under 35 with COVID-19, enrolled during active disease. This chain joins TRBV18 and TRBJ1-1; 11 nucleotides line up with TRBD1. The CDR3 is CASIGQGAATEAFF. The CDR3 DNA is TGTGCCAGCATCGGACAGGGGGCGGCCACTGAAGCTTTCTTT.